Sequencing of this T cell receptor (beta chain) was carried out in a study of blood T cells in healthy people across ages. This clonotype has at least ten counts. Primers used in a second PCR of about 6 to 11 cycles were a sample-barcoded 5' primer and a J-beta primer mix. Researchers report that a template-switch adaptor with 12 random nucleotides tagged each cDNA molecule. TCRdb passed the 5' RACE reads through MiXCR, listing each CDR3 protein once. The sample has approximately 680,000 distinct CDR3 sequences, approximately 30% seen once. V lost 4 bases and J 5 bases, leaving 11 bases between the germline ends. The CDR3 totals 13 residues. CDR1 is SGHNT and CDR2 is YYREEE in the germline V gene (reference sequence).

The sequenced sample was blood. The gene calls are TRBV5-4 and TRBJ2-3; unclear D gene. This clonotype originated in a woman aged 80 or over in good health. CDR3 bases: TGTGCCAGCAGCCCTTCAATAGGAGATACGCAGTATTTT. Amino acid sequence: CASSPSIGDTQYF.